This TCR beta chain was sequenced in a study of CD8 T cells in Susac syndrome. Random hexamers primed reverse transcription of about 0.5 to 1 ug RNA. TCRdb re-derived calls from the immunoSEQ multiplex PCR reads in MiXCR, one entry per CDR3 protein. The repertoire holds roughly 200,000 distinct CDR3 sequences, over 90% seen once, with 0.099% in the top ten. Per germline, CDR1 DFQATT and CDR2 SNEGSKA (reference sequence). With 6 bases clipped from V and 1 base from J, the junction kept 9 bases outside the gene matches. The CDR3 is 14 amino acids. The sequence derives from a human donor with Susac syndrome. The chain has TRBV20-1 and TRBJ2-7; 7 nucleotides align to TRBD1. Material for sequencing was CD4+ T cells from PBMCs. This CDR3 reads CSAPKTGLSYEQYF. CDR3 coding DNA: TGCAGTGCCCCAAAGACAGGGCTTTCCTACGAGCAGTACTTC.